The rows below give T cell receptor beta chains drawn from one sample of a study of T cells after yellow fever vaccination. TCRdb re-called the 5' RACE reads through MiXCR, storing one row per CDR3 protein. Of 300,000 to 350,000 distinct CDR3 sequences in the sample, roughly 10% were seen once. Specimen: CD4+ T cells sorted from PBMCs, collected 45 days after the yellow fever booster vaccination. These receptors originate from a man aged 18 to 35 who received the YFV17D yellow fever vaccine. The CDR3 runs from the conserved cysteine through the conserved F or W.

TRBJ2-4 TRBV12-3/TRBV12-4 CASREGVLRKNIQYF
TRBJ1-2 TRBV6-5 CASSVRQGLYGYTF
TRBJ2-7 TRBV30 CAYTTGYEQYF
TRBJ2-1 TRBV18 CASSEQRSYNEQFF
TRBJ2-3 TRBV29-1 CSVESSGGVLDTQYF
TRBJ2-7 TRBV5-1 CASSLAPGQPYEQYF
TRBJ1-5 TRBV18 CASSKGSNQPQHF
TRBJ2-5 TRBV27 CASRAPGAGARGTQYF
TRBJ1-2 TRBV19 CASSYNRDYYGYTF
TRBJ1-2 TRBV7-2 CASSLAGGASNYGYTF
TRBJ1-2 TRBV4-2 CASSQDPGGTYGYTF
TRBJ2-5 TRBV5-1 CASSLGAQALQETQYF
TRBJ2-1 TRBV19 CASSITGLYNEQFF
TRBJ2-3 TRBV5-1 CASSWGTATDTQYF
TRBJ2-1 TRBV4-1 CASSPLNAGDGQFF
TRBJ1-1 TRBV5-1 CASSLYGARDTEAFF
TRBJ2-5 TRBV5-4 CASSLSSSWGTQYF
TRBJ2-3 TRBV7-2 CASRSRGVDTQYF
TRBJ1-4 TRBV2 CASIGTEKLFF
TRBJ2-2 TRBV11-1 CASSLARGVVGELFF
TRBJ2-3 TRBV7-2 CASSRIGPGQSADTQYF
TRBJ2-1 TRBV7-3 CASSTDLAGGYNEQFF
TRBJ2-3 TRBV20-1 CSARSWRESTDTQYF
TRBJ1-3 TRBV2 CATVYGQGGNTIYF
TRBJ1-6 TRBV5-1 CASSPRPGDNSPLHF
TRBJ2-4 TRBV7-9 CASTPGTSGDQHHF
TRBJ2-5 TRBV7-9 CASSSAGAETQYF
TRBJ2-3 TRBV7-2 CATLRPGGTDTQYF